This T cell receptor (beta chain) was retrieved from a study of OX40 agonist ivuxolimab in advanced cancers. This CDR3 has 13 residues. V gave up 4 bases and J gave up 3 bases; unmatched junction bases: 3. Germline assignment: CDR1 MGHRA and CDR2 YSYEKL. Libraries were prepared by immunoSEQ multiplex PCR; TCRdb keeps only in-frame clonotypes and omits some of them. The table includes under 80,000 clones, 88% detected once. The sequencing here drew on CD4+ or CD8+ T cells sorted from blood, taken in a trial of the OX40 agonist ivuxolimab. The V gene is TRBV4-1, the J gene TRBJ2-7; TRBD1 aligns across 7 bases. This clonotype was sampled from an adult with an advanced solid tumor such as melanoma, head and neck, liver or kidney cancer. CDR3 in amino acids: CASSPRDSYEQYF. CDR3 DNA: TGCGCCAGCAGCCCCCGGGACAGCTACGAGCAGTACTTC.